This TCR beta chain was captured in a study of T cell responses to AZD1222 COVID-19 vaccine. General study points: Following two doses of AZD1222, Spike-specific TCR breadth and depth rose. Repertoires in all cases were sampled only once the peak T cell response had passed. Baseline seropositivity occurred in only 5 to 7 AZD1222 recipients.

A remark on this clone: Its antigen remains unidentified.

Assay: immunoSEQ multiplex PCR; the TCRdb copy retains only in-frame clones and omits some. Of more than 85,000 clones listed, roughly 84% are singletons. Trimming took off 5 bases at V and 1 base at J, with 14 bases between the two ends. The length of the CDR3 is 16 residues. Germline CDR1 and CDR2: LNHDA and SQIVND (reference sequence). The receptor was derived from an adult in good health. Sequencing was performed on peripheral blood, taken on day 0 of AZD1222 vaccination. The chain is built from TRBV19 and TRBJ2-2; tentatively, D is TRBD2 (7 bases). CDR3 DNA sequence: TGTGCCAGTAGTCCCGGGGGGCCTTGGAACACCGGGGAGCTGTTTTTT. It yields the protein CASSPGGPWNTGELFF.